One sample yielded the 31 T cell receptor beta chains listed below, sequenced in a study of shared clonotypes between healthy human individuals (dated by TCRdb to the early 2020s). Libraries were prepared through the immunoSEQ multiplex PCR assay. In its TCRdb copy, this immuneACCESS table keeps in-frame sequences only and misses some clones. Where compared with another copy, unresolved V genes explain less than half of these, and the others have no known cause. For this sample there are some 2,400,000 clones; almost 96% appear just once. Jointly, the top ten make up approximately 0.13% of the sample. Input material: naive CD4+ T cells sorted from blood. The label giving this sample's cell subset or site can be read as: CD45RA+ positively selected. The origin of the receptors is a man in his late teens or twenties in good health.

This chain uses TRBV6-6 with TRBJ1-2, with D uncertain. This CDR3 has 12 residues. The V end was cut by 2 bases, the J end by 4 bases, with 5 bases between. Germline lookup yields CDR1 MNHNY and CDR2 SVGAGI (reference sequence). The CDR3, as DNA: TGTGCCAGCAGTTACACGTTCTATGGCTACACCTTC. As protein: CASSYTFYGYTF.

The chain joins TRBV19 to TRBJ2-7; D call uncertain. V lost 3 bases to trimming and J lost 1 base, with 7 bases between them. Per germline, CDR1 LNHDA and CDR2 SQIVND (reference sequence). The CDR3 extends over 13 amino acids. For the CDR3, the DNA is TGTGCCAGTAGTATTAGCAGATCCTACGAGCAGTACTTC. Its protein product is CASSISRSYEQYF.

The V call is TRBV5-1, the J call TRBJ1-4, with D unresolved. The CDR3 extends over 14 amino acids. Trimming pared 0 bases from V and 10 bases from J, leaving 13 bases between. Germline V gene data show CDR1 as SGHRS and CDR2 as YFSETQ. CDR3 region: CASSLDPPAGKLFF. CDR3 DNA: TGCGCCAGCAGCTTGGATCCCCCCGCTGGAAAACTGTTTTTT.

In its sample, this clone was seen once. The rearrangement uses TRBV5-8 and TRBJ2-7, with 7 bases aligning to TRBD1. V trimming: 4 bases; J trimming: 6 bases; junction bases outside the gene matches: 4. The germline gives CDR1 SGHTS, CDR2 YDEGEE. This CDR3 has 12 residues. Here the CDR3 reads CASSVYRGEQYF. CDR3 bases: TGTGCCAGCAGCGTCTACAGGGGCGAGCAGTACTTC.

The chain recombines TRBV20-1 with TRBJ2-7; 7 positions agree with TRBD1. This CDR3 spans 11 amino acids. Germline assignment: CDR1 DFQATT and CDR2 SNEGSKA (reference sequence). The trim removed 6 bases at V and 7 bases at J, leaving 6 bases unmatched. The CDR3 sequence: CSANAGGEQYF. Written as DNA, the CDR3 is TGCAGTGCCAACGCAGGGGGTGAGCAGTACTTC.

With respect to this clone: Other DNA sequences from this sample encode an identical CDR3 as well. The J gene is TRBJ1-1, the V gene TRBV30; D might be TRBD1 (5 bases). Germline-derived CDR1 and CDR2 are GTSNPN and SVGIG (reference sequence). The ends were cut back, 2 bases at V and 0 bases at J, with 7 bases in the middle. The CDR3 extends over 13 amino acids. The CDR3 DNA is TGTGCCTGGAGTCGGACAATGAACACTGAAGCTTTCTTT. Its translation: CAWSRTMNTEAFF.

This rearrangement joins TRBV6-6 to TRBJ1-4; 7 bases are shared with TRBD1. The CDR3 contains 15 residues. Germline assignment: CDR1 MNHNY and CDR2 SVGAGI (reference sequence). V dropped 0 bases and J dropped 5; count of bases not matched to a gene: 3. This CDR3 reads CASSYSGQPNEKLFF. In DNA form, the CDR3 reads TGTGCCAGCAGTTACTCGGGACAGCCGAATGAAAAACTGTTTTTT.

Here the CDR3 reads CASSYRLDRDYGYTF. The CDR3 DNA reads TGTGCCAGCAGTTACCGCCTAGACAGGGACTATGGCTACACCTTC. J is TRBJ1-2 and V is TRBV6-5; 7 positions match TRBD1. Germline CDR1 MNHEY, CDR2 SVGAGI. CDR3 length equals 15 residues. V lost 2 bases, J lost 3 bases, and 6 bases stayed unmatched.

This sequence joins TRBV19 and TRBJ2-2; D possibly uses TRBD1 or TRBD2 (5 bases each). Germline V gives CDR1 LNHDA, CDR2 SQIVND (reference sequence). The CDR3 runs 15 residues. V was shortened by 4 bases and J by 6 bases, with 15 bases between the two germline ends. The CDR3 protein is CASSSWGRGAGELFF. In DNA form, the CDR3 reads TGTGCCAGTAGTAGCTGGGGCAGAGGGGCCGGGGAGCTGTTTTTT.

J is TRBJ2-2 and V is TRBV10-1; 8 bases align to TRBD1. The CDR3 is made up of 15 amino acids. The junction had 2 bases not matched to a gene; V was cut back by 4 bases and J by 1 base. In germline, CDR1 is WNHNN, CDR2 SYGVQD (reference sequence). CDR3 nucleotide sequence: TGCGCCAGCAGTGTAGGGACAGGGAACACCGGGGAGCTGTTTTTT. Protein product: CASSVGTGNTGELFF.

DNA of the CDR3: TGTGCCAGCAAAAGCTTAGGGACAAAAGAGACCCAGTACTTC. Translation gives CASKSLGTKETQYF. The chain links TRBV28 to TRBJ2-5; possible D gene TRBD1, 6 bases. The V and J ends lost 7 bases and 3 bases respectively, with 15 bases between them. The germline CDR1 and CDR2 sequences are MDHEN and SYDVKM. CDR3 size: 14 residues.

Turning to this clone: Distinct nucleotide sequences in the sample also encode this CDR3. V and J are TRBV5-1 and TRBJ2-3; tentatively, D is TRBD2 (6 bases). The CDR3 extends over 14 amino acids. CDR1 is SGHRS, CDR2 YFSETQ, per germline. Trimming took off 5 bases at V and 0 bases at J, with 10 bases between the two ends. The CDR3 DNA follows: TGCGCCAGCAGAGGCGGGGTGAGCACAGATACGCAGTATTTT. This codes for CASRGGVSTDTQYF.

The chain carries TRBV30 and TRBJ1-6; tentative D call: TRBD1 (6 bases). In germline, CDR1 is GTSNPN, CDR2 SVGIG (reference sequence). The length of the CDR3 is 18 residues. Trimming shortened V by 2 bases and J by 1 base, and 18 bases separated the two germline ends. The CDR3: CAWSSTGSDWSYNSPLHF. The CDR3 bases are TGTGCCTGGAGTTCGACAGGCTCCGATTGGTCCTATAATTCACCCCTCCACTTT.

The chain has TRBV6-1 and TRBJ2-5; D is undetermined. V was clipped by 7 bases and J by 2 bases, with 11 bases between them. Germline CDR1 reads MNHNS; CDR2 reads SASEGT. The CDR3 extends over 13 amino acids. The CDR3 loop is CASTKDLQETQYF. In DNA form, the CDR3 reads TGTGCCAGCACCAAGGACCTTCAAGAGACCCAGTACTTC.

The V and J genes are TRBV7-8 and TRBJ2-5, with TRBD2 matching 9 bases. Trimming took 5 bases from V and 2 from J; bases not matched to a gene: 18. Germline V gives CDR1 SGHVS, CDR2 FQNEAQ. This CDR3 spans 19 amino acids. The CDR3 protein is CASSLLHSGGIGIQETQYF. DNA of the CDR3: TGTGCCAGCAGCCTACTCCACAGCGGGGGGATTGGTATTCAAGAGACCCAGTACTTC.

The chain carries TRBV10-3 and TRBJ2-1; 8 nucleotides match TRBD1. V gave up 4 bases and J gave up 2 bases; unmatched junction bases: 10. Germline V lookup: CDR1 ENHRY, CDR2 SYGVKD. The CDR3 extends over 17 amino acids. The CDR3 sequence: CAISVGAGGRAYNEQFF. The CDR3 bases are TGTGCCATCAGTGTCGGGGCAGGGGGCAGGGCCTACAATGAGCAGTTCTTC.

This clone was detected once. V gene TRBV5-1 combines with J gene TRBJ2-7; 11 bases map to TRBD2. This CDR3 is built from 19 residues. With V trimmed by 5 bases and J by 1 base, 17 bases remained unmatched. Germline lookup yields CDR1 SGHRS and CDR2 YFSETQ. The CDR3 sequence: CASRAPDRALAGGSYEQYF. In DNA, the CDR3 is TGCGCCAGCAGGGCACCTGACAGGGCGCTAGCGGGAGGTTCCTACGAGCAGTACTTC.

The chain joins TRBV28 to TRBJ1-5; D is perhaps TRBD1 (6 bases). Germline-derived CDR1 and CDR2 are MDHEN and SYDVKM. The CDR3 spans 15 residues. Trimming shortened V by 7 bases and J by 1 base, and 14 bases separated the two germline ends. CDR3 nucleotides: TGTGCCAGCATAAGTCCCAGGGGAAGCAATCAGCCCCAGCATTTT. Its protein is CASISPRGSNQPQHF.

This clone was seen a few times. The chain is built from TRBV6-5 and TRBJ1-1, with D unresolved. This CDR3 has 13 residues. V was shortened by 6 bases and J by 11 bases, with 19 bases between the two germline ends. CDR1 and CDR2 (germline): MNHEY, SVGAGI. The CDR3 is CASSPPEGILAFF. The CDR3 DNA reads TGTGCCAGCAGCCCCCCCGAGGGTATCTTGGCTTTCTTT.

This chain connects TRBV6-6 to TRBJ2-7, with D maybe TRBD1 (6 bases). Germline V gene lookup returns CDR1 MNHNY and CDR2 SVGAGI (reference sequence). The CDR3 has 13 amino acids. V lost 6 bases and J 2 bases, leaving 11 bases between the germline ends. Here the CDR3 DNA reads TGTGCCAGCAGCCGGGCAGGGGCCTACGAGCAGTACTTC. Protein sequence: CASSRAGAYEQYF.

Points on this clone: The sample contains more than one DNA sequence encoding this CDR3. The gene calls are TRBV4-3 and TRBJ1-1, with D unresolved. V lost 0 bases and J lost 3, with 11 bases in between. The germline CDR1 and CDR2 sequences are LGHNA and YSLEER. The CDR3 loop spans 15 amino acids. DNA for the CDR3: TGCGCCAGCAGCCAAGAGTCTCTATGGGACACTGAAGCTTTCTTT. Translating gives CASSQESLWDTEAFF.

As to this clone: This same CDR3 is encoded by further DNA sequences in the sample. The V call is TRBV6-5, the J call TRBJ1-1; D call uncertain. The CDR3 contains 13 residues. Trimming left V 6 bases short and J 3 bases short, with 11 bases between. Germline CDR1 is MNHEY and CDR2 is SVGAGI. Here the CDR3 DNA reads TGTGCCAGCAGACGCGGACGGGACACTGAAGCTTTCTTT. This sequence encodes CASRRGRDTEAFF.

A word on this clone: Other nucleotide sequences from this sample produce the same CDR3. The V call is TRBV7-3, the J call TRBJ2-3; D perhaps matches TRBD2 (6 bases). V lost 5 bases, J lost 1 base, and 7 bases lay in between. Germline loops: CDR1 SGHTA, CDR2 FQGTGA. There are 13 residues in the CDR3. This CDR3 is CASSRGGTDTQYF. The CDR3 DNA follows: TGTGCCAGCAGCCGCGGGGGCACAGATACGCAGTATTTT.

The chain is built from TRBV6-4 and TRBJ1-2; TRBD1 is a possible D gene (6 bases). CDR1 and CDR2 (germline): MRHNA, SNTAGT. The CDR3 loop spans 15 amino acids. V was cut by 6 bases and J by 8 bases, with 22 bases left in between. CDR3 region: CASRNNRVSGGGYTF. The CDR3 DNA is TGTGCCAGCAGGAATAACAGAGTAAGTGGGGGCGGCTACACCTTC.

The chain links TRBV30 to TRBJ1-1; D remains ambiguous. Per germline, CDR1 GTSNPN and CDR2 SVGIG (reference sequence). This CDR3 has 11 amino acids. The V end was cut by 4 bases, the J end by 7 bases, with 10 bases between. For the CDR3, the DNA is TGTGCCTGGAATCGAGCAGGTGAAGCTTTCTTT. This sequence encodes CAWNRAGEAFF.

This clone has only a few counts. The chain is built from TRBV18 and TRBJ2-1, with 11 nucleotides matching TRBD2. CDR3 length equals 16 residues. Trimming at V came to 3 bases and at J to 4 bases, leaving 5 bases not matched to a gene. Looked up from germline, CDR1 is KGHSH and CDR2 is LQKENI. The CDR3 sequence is CASSPRWTSGYNEQFF. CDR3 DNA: TGTGCCAGCTCACCCCGATGGACTAGCGGGTACAATGAGCAGTTCTTC.

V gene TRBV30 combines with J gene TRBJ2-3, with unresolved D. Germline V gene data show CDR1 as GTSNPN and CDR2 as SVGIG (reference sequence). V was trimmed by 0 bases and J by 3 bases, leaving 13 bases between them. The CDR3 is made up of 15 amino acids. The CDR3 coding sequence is TGTGCCTGGAGTGTACCGGATCCCTGGACAGATACGCAGTATTTT. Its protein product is CAWSVPDPWTDTQYF.

The CDR3: CASSYGWGASTDTQYF. CDR3 nucleotides: TGTGCCAGCAGTTACGGGTGGGGGGCGAGCACAGATACGCAGTATTTT. The rearrangement links TRBV6-6 to TRBJ2-3; possibly TRBD1 or TRBD2 for D (6 bases each). V was pared by 2 bases and J by 0 bases, with 12 bases between. The CDR3 is 16 amino acids. Germline CDR1 MNHNY, CDR2 SVGAGI (reference sequence).

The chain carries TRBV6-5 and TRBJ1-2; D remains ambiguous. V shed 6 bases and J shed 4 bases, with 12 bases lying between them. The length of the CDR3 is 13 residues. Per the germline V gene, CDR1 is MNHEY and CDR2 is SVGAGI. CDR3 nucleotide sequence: TGTGCCAGCAGCCGAGGACTGCTCTATGGCTACACCTTC. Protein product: CASSRGLLYGYTF.

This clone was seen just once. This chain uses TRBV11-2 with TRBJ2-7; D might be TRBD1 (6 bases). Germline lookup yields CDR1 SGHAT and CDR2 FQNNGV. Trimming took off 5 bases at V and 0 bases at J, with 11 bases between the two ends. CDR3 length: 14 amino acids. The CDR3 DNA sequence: TGTGCCAGCAGCCATGGACAGAGCTCCTACGAGCAGTACTTC. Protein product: CASSHGQSSYEQYF. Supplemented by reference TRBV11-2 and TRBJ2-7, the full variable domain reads EAGVAQSPRYKIIEKRQSVAFWCNPISGHATLYWYQQILGQGPKLLIQFQNNGVVDDSQLPKDRFSAERLKGVDSTLKIQPAKLEDSAVYLCASSHGQSSYEQYFGPGTRLTVT.

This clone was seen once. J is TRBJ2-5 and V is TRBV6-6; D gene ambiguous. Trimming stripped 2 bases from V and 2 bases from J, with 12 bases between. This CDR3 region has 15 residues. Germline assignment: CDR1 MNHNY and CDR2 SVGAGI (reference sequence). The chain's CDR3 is CASSYGTMLQETQYF. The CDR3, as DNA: TGTGCCAGCAGTTACGGAACAATGCTACAAGAGACCCAGTACTTC.